This is a list of T cell receptor beta chains from one sample in a study of blood T cell repertoires in COVID-19. Using immunoSEQ multiplex PCR, the repertoire was profiled, and TCRdb retains in-frame clones only, with some absent. Of 200,000 to 300,000 clones in the sample, about nine tenths were seen once. Sequencing was performed on peripheral blood. The receptors here all came from a woman aged 30 to 39 with COVID-19, enrolled during active disease. Both conserved end residues are part of each CDR3. The D gene is left open where the match is weak. Size values are once, few and many counts, or a class for expanded clones, and some rows have none.

D,V,size,J,DNA,CDR3
TRBD1,TRBV6-5,.,TRBJ1-2,TGTGCCAGCAGTTACGGGGACAGTAAGGTTCGTGACGGCTACACCTTC,CASSYGDSKVRDGYTF
.,TRBV3-1/TRBV3-2,.,TRBJ1-1,TGTGCCAGCAGCCAAACTTTGAACACTGAAGCTTTCTTT,CASSQTLNTEAFF
.,TRBV29-1,.,TRBJ2-1,TGCAGCGTCAGGGTCACCTACAATGAGCAGTTCTTC,CSVRVTYNEQFF
TRBD1,TRBV7-9,.,TRBJ1-1,TGTGCCAGCAGCCTAGGGACAGGGTGGCCGGCTTTCTTT,CASSLGTGWPAFF
TRBD2,TRBV4-2,.,TRBJ2-1,TGTGCCAGTACTCAGCGGGAAGGAACCTACAATGAGCAGTTCTTC,CASTQREGTYNEQFF
TRBD2,TRBV15,.,TRBJ2-3,TGTGCCACCAGCAGGGATGGGGGGGATACAGATACGCAGTATTTT,CATSRDGGDTDTQYF
TRBD1,TRBV2,.,TRBJ2-7,TGTGCCAGCAGTGGGGGACAGTCCCAGAGCTCCTACGAGCAGTACTTC,CASSGGQSQSSYEQYF
TRBD1,TRBV7-2,.,TRBJ2-3,TGTGCCAGCAGCTTTGGGTCAGGGGGCGCAGATACGCAGTATTTT,CASSFGSGGADTQYF
TRBD1,TRBV6-5,.,TRBJ2-7,TGTGCCAGCAGTTACCTGAAAGGGGGCCTGAGAGAGCAGTACTTC,CASSYLKGGLREQYF
.,TRBV10-2,.,TRBJ1-1,TGCGCCAGCAGTGGGTTTGGGGCAGTTGAAGCTTTCTTT,CASSGFGAVEAFF
.,TRBV4-1,.,TRBJ2-1,TGCGCCAGCAGCCAAAATCAGAACTACAATGAGCAGTTCTTC,CASSQNQNYNEQFF
.,TRBV24-1,.,TRBJ1-5,TGTGCCACCAGTGATTCATCAGGGGGCAATCAGCCCCAGCATTTT,CATSDSSGGNQPQHF
.,TRBV4-3,.,TRBJ2-1,TGCGCCAGCAGCCAAGATATAGGGAGTGTGGAGTTCTTC,CASSQDIGSVEFF
TRBD2,TRBV3-1/TRBV3-2,.,TRBJ2-1,TGTGCCAGCAGCCAAGATTTCCCCGGGACTAGCGGGGCCAATGAGCAGTTCTTC,CASSQDFPGTSGANEQFF
TRBD1,TRBV3-1/TRBV3-2,.,TRBJ1-2,TGTGCCAGCAGCCAAGGGGCAGGGGGTAGCTATGGCTACACCTTC,CASSQGAGGSYGYTF
.,TRBV6-4,many,TRBJ2-1,TGTGCCAGCAGTGAGGAGGTTCACAATGAGCAGTTCTTC,CASSEEVHNEQFF
TRBD2,TRBV5-1,.,TRBJ2-1,TGCGCCAGCAGCCGGACTAGCGGGTCGGACCAGGGTGAGCAGTTCTTC,CASSRTSGSDQGEQFF
TRBD2,TRBV19,.,TRBJ2-1,TGTGCCAGTAGTATTGACATGGCGGGGGGGACCTACAATGAGCAGTTCTTC,CASSIDMAGGTYNEQFF
TRBD2,TRBV7-9,.,TRBJ2-3,TGTGCCAGCAGCGCCGCGGGGGGGCGTAGAGATACGCAGTATTTT,CASSAAGGRRDTQYF
TRBD1,TRBV5-1,.,TRBJ2-1,TGCGCCAGCAGCCCTCGGGGGACAGGGAGTAGTAATGAGCAGTTCTTC,CASSPRGTGSSNEQFF
TRBD1,TRBV7-2,.,TRBJ2-1,TGTGCCAGCAGCTCCGACAGGGGAAGCTACAATGAGCAGTTCTTC,CASSSDRGSYNEQFF
TRBD1,TRBV5-6,.,TRBJ1-2,TGTGCCAGCAGCTTTTGGGGACAGGGGGTCTATGGCTACACCTTC,CASSFWGQGVYGYTF
.,TRBV11-2,.,TRBJ1-4,TGTGCCAGCAGCTTAGTTTTGGGTCCGGGGGAAAAACTGTTTTTT,CASSLVLGPGEKLFF
.,TRBV5-5,.,TRBJ2-1,TGTGCCAGCAGCACAGGAGGGCACAATGAGCAGTTCTTC,CASSTGGHNEQFF
.,TRBV7-9,.,TRBJ1-6,TGTGCCAGCAGTATCCAGGAGGGACCCCTCCACTTT,CASSIQEGPLHF
.,TRBV7-2,.,TRBJ1-4,TGTGCCAGCAACCAACAGGGTAATGAAAAACTGTTTTTT,CASNQQGNEKLFF
.,TRBV12-2,.,TRBJ2-5,TGTGCAAGTCGCTTCGGGACATTAGGGACCCAGTACTTC,CASRFGTLGTQYF
.,TRBV3-1/TRBV3-2,.,TRBJ2-1,TGTGCCAGCAGCCCCGAAGTGACGGGGGGCGCTAGGAATGAGCAGTTCTTC,CASSPEVTGGARNEQFF
.,TRBV4-1,once,TRBJ2-3,TGCGCCAGCAGCCACCACCTCCAGGGGCCGGGGTCAGATACGCAGTATTTT,CASSHHLQGPGSDTQYF
TRBD1,TRBV6-5,.,TRBJ2-5,TGTGCCAGCAGTTACTCTGTACAGGGGGTCTCAGAGACCCAGTACTTC,CASSYSVQGVSETQYF
.,TRBV10-3,.,TRBJ2-5,TGTGCCATCAGTGACGGAGAGACCCAGTACTTC,CAISDGETQYF
TRBD2,TRBV11-2,.,TRBJ2-1,TGTGCCAGCAGCTTACTGGGGCTGTCGACTAGCGGGAGGATCAATGAGCAGTTCTTC,CASSLLGLSTSGRINEQFF
.,TRBV28,.,TRBJ1-2,TGTGCCAGTCAGCCCCGGGGGAGGTATAAAGACTATGGCTACACCTTC,CASQPRGRYKDYGYTF
TRBD2,TRBV27,.,TRBJ2-2,TGTGCCAGCAGCTACCTAGCGGGGGGGCTTGAGGAGCTGTTTTTT,CASSYLAGGLEELFF
TRBD2,TRBV4-3,once,TRBJ2-3,TGCGCCAGCAGCCCCGAACCGAGCGGGACCCTCGCAGATACGCAGTATTTT,CASSPEPSGTLADTQYF
.,TRBV28,.,TRBJ2-7,TGTGCCAGCAGGGGCAGCTCCTACGAGCAGTACTTC,CASRGSSYEQYF
.,TRBV10-2,few,TRBJ1-6,TGCGCCAGCAGTGTAGGGCAGGGCTTTAATTCACCCCTCCACTTT,CASSVGQGFNSPLHF
TRBD2,TRBV7-8,.,TRBJ2-3,TGTGCCAGCAGCTCCCTACGGTCGAGCGGGGGGGCAGGGACGCAGTATTTT,CASSSLRSSGGAGTQYF
.,TRBV18,.,TRBJ2-1,TGTGCCAGCTCACCGACGCCAGGGTCCTACAATGAGCAGTTCTTC,CASSPTPGSYNEQFF
TRBD2,TRBV19,once,TRBJ2-1,TGTGCCAGTAGTATAAGCGGGGGCCGAGGCTACAATGAGCAGTTCTTC,CASSISGGRGYNEQFF
TRBD1,TRBV25-1,once,TRBJ1-1,TGTGCCAGCAGTGAATGGGACACCGGGGACAGCTATGAAGCTTTCTTT,CASSEWDTGDSYEAFF
TRBD2,TRBV5-6,.,TRBJ2-3,TGTGCCAGCAGCTTATTGGGGGGGACAGATACGCAGTATTTT,CASSLLGGTDTQYF
.,TRBV18,.,TRBJ2-2,TGTGCCAGCTCACCCGGAGAATACACCGGGGAGCTGTTTTTT,CASSPGEYTGELFF
TRBD2,TRBV19,.,TRBJ2-2,TGTGCCAGTAGTATAGATAGCGGGAGACGTATGGGGGAGCTGTTTTTT,CASSIDSGRRMGELFF
TRBD2,TRBV7-9,.,TRBJ2-2,TGTGCCAGCAGCTTAGTTGTAGCGGGAAACACCGGGGAGCTGTTTTTT,CASSLVVAGNTGELFF
.,TRBV7-2,.,TRBJ1-5,TGTGCCAGCAGCTTAGCGCCCCAGGGGTACAATCAGCCCCAGCATTTT,CASSLAPQGYNQPQHF
.,TRBV27,.,TRBJ1-1,TGTGCCAGCACCCCACTAGACCGGAACACTGAAGCTTTCTTT,CASTPLDRNTEAFF
TRBD1,TRBV3-1/TRBV3-2,.,TRBJ2-5,TGTGCCAGCAGCTCCCGGACAGGGGCGAGGGAAGAGACCCAGTACTTC,CASSSRTGAREETQYF